The T cell receptor (beta chain) under discussion was sequenced for a study of cytomegalovirus exposure and HLA in healthy donors. The CDR3 extends over 16 amino acids. Germline trimming cut 2 bases from V and 3 bases from J; bases unmatched to any gene: 8. Per the germline V gene, CDR1 is LGHNA and CDR2 is YSLEER. The PCR employed 60 Vbeta primers together with 13 Jbeta primers. The method was immunoSEQ multiplex PCR; TCRdb's version includes in-frame clones alone and lacks a portion of them. The sample yields roughly 45,000 clones, roughly 60% seen once. V and J are TRBV4-3 and TRBJ1-1; 8 positions agree with TRBD1. This sequence was found in a man aged 55 to 69 in good health and CMV-seropositive. The sample consisted of PBMCs. CDR3 in DNA: TGCGCCAGCAGCCAAAGGGGCCAGACAGGGGACACTGAAGCTTTCTTT. Its translation: CASSQRGQTGDTEAFF.